What follows are 29 T cell receptor beta chains derived from one specimen sequenced in a study of T-cell reconstitution after alpha-beta-depleted transplantation in children. Unique molecular identifiers tagged the TCRbeta library. TCRdb re-derived calls from the PCR reads in MiXCR, one entry per CDR3 protein. This table has approximately 250,000 distinct CDR3 sequences, approximately 9.7% appearing once. The sample here was PBMCs from the stem cell graft donor, taken from the stem cell graft. All receptors derive from a human donor who donated a stem cell graft to a child with SCID.

The table lists this clonotype with many counts. The V call is TRBV12-3 or TRBV12-4, the J call TRBJ2-7; D tentatively fits TRBD1 or TRBD2 (5 bases each). Between the trimmed V and J ends, which lost 4 bases and 2 bases, there was a span of 15 bases. CDR3 length equals 15 residues. CDR3 protein: CASSWDRDAAYEQYF. DNA for the CDR3: TGTGCCAGCAGTTGGGACCGGGACGCAGCCTACGAGCAGTACTTC.

This clonotype has a count of ten or more. This chain joins TRBV7-8 and TRBJ2-4; possibly TRBD2 for D (5 bases). Germline V CDR1 and CDR2: SGHVS, FQNEAQ. Trimming left V 1 base short and J 0 bases short, with 7 bases between. The CDR3 consists of 15 residues. CDR3 loop: CASSLGGLAKNIQYF. The CDR3 bases are TGTGCCAGCAGCTTAGGTGGACTAGCCAAAAACATTCAGTACTTC.

This clonotype was observed a handful of times. This chain uses TRBV6-5 with TRBJ2-3; 8 bases match TRBD1. V dropped 0 bases and J dropped 3; count of bases not matched to a gene: 5. This CDR3 contains 16 residues. Per germline, CDR1 MNHEY and CDR2 SVGAGI. Here the CDR3 DNA reads TGTGCCAGCAGTTACTCTTCAGGGGGCGATACAGATACGCAGTATTTT. Translation gives CASSYSSGGDTDTQYF.

Many counts were recorded for this clonotype. This chain links TRBV3-1 with TRBJ1-2; no clear D. This CDR3 spans 13 amino acids. Trimming pared 0 bases from V and 8 bases from J, leaving 10 bases between. Germline-derived CDR1 and CDR2 are LGHDT and YNNKEL (reference sequence). CDR3 region: CASSQDSSGGYTF. In nucleotides, the CDR3 is TGTGCCAGCAGCCAAGATTCGAGCGGAGGCTACACCTTC.

This clonotype was recorded at least ten times. The V gene is TRBV20-1, the J gene TRBJ2-3; 10 nucleotides align to TRBD2. The junction had 1 base not matched to a gene; V was cut back by 2 bases and J by 5 bases. The CDR3 contains 13 residues. Germline V lookup: CDR1 DFQATT, CDR2 SNEGSKA (reference sequence). CDR3 coding DNA: TGCAGTGCTAGACTAGCGGGGGTAGATACGCAGTATTTT. Protein: CSARLAGVDTQYF.

J is TRBJ1-3 and V is TRBV5-1; D is unresolved. CDR1 and CDR2 from the germline V gene are SGHRS and YFSETQ. With 0 bases removed from V and 2 bases from J, the gap between germline ends came to 6 bases. The CDR3 sequence is 14 residues long. CDR3 protein: CASSLEGPGNTIYF. CDR3 nucleotide sequence: TGCGCCAGCAGCTTGGAAGGGCCTGGAAACACCATATATTTT.

This clonotype was seen many times. V is TRBV7-9 and J is TRBJ1-4, with 10 bases fitting TRBD1. Trimming at V came to 4 bases and at J to 8 bases, leaving 4 bases not matched to a gene. Germline assignment: CDR1 SEHNR and CDR2 FQNEAQ (reference sequence). The CDR3 spans 14 residues. The CDR3 sequence: CASSSWTGGEKLFF. In DNA, the CDR3 is TGTGCCAGCAGCTCCTGGACAGGGGGGGAAAAACTGTTTTTT.

This clonotype was found many times. The chain employs TRBV2 and TRBJ1-1; tentative D call: TRBD1 (5 bases). V lost 8 bases to trimming and J lost 5 bases, with 6 bases between them. Per germline, CDR1 SNHLY and CDR2 FYNNEI. The CDR3 totals 10 residues. DNA for the CDR3: TGTGCCAGCGGGGCGACTGAAGCTTTCTTT. It codes for CASGATEAFF.

At least ten counts were recorded for this clonotype. CDR3 residues: CASSLIFGGRDDTQYF. CDR3 coding DNA: TGTGCCAGCAGCTTAATTTTCGGGGGCCGAGACGATACGCAGTATTTT. The chain joins TRBV7-9 to TRBJ2-3, with D perhaps TRBD1 or TRBD2 (6 bases each). Trimming left V 2 bases short and J 6 bases short, with 18 bases between. Germline V gives CDR1 SEHNR, CDR2 FQNEAQ (reference sequence). There are 16 residues in the CDR3.

There are many counts of this clonotype. CDR3: CSARDPDREGYEQYF. CDR3 coding DNA: TGCAGTGCTAGAGACCCCGACAGGGAAGGTTACGAGCAGTACTTC. This rearrangement joins TRBV20-1 to TRBJ2-7, with 7 positions matching TRBD1. The CDR3 length is 15 residues. Germline values: CDR1 DFQATT, CDR2 SNEGSKA (reference sequence). V lost 0 bases and J lost 4; bases outside the gene matches: 9.

As concerns this clonotype: This may come from a read error, since a much larger clone is one base off. CDR3 DNA: TGTGCCAGTACCGGGACGGATAGATACGAGCAGTACTTC. Protein product: CASTGTDRYEQYF. The chain is built from TRBV19 and TRBJ2-7; D assignment may be TRBD1 or TRBD2 (5 bases each). The CDR3 is made up of 13 amino acids. Trimming removed 7 bases at V and 4 bases at J, with 14 bases between. Germline V gives CDR1 LNHDA, CDR2 SQIVND (reference sequence).

Notes on this clonotype: This may come from a read error, since a much larger clone is one base off. The chain joins TRBV20-1 to TRBJ2-5; D is unclear. The DNA end lines up better with TRBJ2-1; the J call may be wrong. The CDR3 sequence is 12 residues long. Germline CDR1 reads DFQATT; CDR2 reads SNEGSKA (reference sequence). The CDR3 bases are TGCAGTGCTAGACCCACCATGGAGACCCAGTTCTTC. This translates into CSARPTMETQFF.

This clonotype was seen ten or more times. The chain carries TRBV7-2 and TRBJ1-1; D is unclear. The germline gives CDR1 SGHTA, CDR2 FQGNSA. The CDR3 consists of 12 residues. V dropped 4 bases and J dropped 2 bases, with 5 bases sitting between them. The CDR3, as DNA: TGTGCCAGCAGCTGGGTAAACACTGAAGCTTTCTTT. Translated: CASSWVNTEAFF. Based on the CDR3 plus reference TRBV7-2 and TRBJ1-1, the full variable domain is GAGVSQSPSNKVTEKGKDVELRCDPISGHTALYWYRQSLGQGLEFLIYFQGNSAPDKSGLPSDRFSAERTGGSVSTLTIQRTQQEDSAVYLCASSWVNTEAFFGQGTRLTVV.

V and J are TRBV6-5 and TRBJ1-5; weak D call: TRBD1 (6 bases). Trimming shortened V by 1 base and J by 9 bases, and 16 bases separated the two germline ends. In germline, CDR1 is MNHEY, CDR2 SVGAGI. This CDR3 region has 15 residues. CDR3 nucleotides: TGTGCCAGCAGTTACTGGGTGGGACACGGCTCGCCCCAGCATTTT. Translating it yields CASSYWVGHGSPQHF.

This clonotype has just a few counts. V gene TRBV6-5 combines with J gene TRBJ2-1; 9 nucleotides line up with TRBD2. Germline CDR1 is MNHEY and CDR2 is SVGAGI. The CDR3 covers 19 residues. V was clipped by 4 bases and J by 4 bases; unmatched bases: 17. CDR3 protein: CASSSLSLVAGALYNEQFF. CDR3 DNA sequence: TGTGCCAGCAGTTCCCTTTCTCTCGTAGCGGGGGCCCTATACAATGAGCAGTTCTTC.

The rearrangement uses TRBV30 and TRBJ1-1; no clear D gene. V was pared by 0 bases and J by 1 base, with 6 bases between. CDR1 is GTSNPN and CDR2 is SVGIG in the germline V gene (reference sequence). This CDR3 spans 13 amino acids. The CDR3 region has the DNA TGTGCCTGGAGTGTAACACCGAACACTGAAGCTTTCTTT. This codes for CAWSVTPNTEAFF.

There are many counts of this clonotype. The chain combines TRBV5-1 with TRBJ1-3; D is unresolved. The CDR3 runs to 17 residues. V lost 6 bases, J lost 0 bases, and 19 bases lay in between. CDR1 and CDR2 (germline): SGHRS, YFSETQ. In nucleotides, the CDR3 is TGCGCCAGCACACGGACGGCATCAGTGTCCTCTGGAAACACCATATATTTT. Residues: CASTRTASVSSGNTIYF.

This clonotype was recorded at least ten times. This chain connects TRBV28 to TRBJ2-6; D call uncertain. The CDR3 totals 15 residues. The germline CDR1 and CDR2 sequences are MDHEN and SYDVKM. Deletions cut 3 bases from V and 0 bases from J, with 6 bases between. The DNA for the CDR3 is TGTGCCAGCAGTTTTGATGGCTCTGGGGCCAACGTCCTGACTTTC. Its translation: CASSFDGSGANVLTF.

This clonotype was seen a few times. The chain employs TRBV18 and TRBJ1-6, with D possibly being TRBD1 (6 bases). Germline assignment: CDR1 KGHSH and CDR2 LQKENI. With 6 bases removed from V and 7 bases from J, the gap between germline ends came to 19 bases. The CDR3 loop spans 16 amino acids. CDR3 DNA: TGTGCCAGCTCCCTCTCGTCGGACAGTGTAAATTCACCCCTCCACTTT. Protein: CASSLSSDSVNSPLHF.

The sample holds many counts of this clonotype. The chain joins TRBV7-2 to TRBJ1-4, with D perhaps TRBD1 (5 bases). CDR1 and CDR2 (germline): SGHTA, FQGNSA. The CDR3 covers 14 residues. The V end lost 6 bases, the J end lost 6 bases, and 14 bases lay between the germline ends. The CDR3 region has the DNA TGTGCCAGCAGAACCGGGACCGGAGATGAAAAACTGTTTTTT. Translated: CASRTGTGDEKLFF.

This rearrangement joins TRBV5-6 to TRBJ1-6; TRBD1 is a possible D gene (6 bases). Per the germline V gene, CDR1 is SGHDT and CDR2 is YYEEEE. V shed 4 bases and J shed 7 bases, with 12 bases lying between them. There are 14 residues in the CDR3. This CDR3 is CASSAQGRNSPLHF. CDR3 coding DNA: TGTGCCAGCAGCGCACAGGGACGGAATTCACCCCTCCACTTT.

This clonotype was counted at least ten times. The J gene is TRBJ2-7, the V gene TRBV30, with TRBD1 matching 7 bases. Germline assignment: CDR1 GTSNPN and CDR2 SVGIG (reference sequence). Trimming cost V 0 bases and J 2 bases; bases outside gene matches: 1. CDR3 length: 13 amino acids. The CDR3 reads CAWSVTGAYEQYF. The CDR3 DNA reads TGTGCCTGGAGTGTAACAGGGGCCTACGAGCAGTACTTC.

This clonotype was counted at least ten times. The chain joins TRBV5-1 to TRBJ1-1; the D gene is possibly TRBD1 (5 bases). The V end was cut by 2 bases, the J end by 5 bases, with 13 bases between. CDR3 size: 14 residues. CDR1 SGHRS and CDR2 YFSETQ come from the germline V gene. The chain's CDR3 is CASSFGAGRTEAFF. The CDR3 DNA reads TGCGCCAGCAGCTTTGGGGCAGGGCGAACTGAAGCTTTCTTT.

To note about this clonotype: A much larger clone lies a single base off, so this may be a read error. The chain combines TRBV5-1 with TRBJ2-7; D assignment may be TRBD1 or TRBD2 (5 bases each). The germline V gene encodes CDR1 SGHRS and CDR2 YFSETQ. V lost 7 bases and J lost 3, with 17 bases in between. CDR3 size: 14 residues. Here the CDR3 reads CASVRGTALYEQYF. CDR3 nucleotide sequence: TGCGCCAGCGTACGAGGGACGGCTCTCTACGAGCAGTACTTC.

Regarding this clonotype: With a much larger clone just one base away, this may be a read error. The chain joins TRBV12-3 or TRBV12-4 to TRBJ2-2, with 11 bases matching TRBD2. This CDR3 has 15 amino acids. The CDR3 protein is CGSIPTSGVAGELFF. The CDR3 DNA follows: TGTGGCAGCATCCCGACTAGCGGGGTTGCCGGGGAGCTGTTTTTT.

There are many counts of this clonotype. The V and J genes are TRBV15 and TRBJ2-4; a weak D match, TRBD2 (5 bases). Germline V gene lookup returns CDR1 LNHNV and CDR2 YYDKDF (reference sequence). This CDR3 has 16 residues. V was shortened by 5 bases and J by 1 base, with 15 bases between the two germline ends. The CDR3 sequence is CATSRTGLQAKNIQYF. The CDR3 DNA reads as TGTGCCACCAGCCGAACCGGACTTCAGGCCAAAAACATTCAGTACTTC.

This clonotype has ten or more counts. The chain couples TRBV27 to TRBJ2-1; D might be TRBD2 (5 bases). The V end was cut by 2 bases, the J end by 7 bases, with 12 bases between. CDR3 size: 14 residues. CDR1 is MNHEY, CDR2 SMNVEV, per germline (reference sequence). CDR3 DNA: TGTGCCAGCAGTTTAAGGCTAGCTTGGAATGAGCAGTTCTTC. It yields the protein CASSLRLAWNEQFF.

In this sample, this clonotype turned up many times. V gene TRBV12-3 or TRBV12-4 combines with J gene TRBJ1-1, with D possibly TRBD1 on 5 matching bases. Trimming stripped 6 bases from V and 6 bases from J, with 14 bases between. The CDR3 totals 13 residues. CDR3 region: CASSVQDFPEAFF. The CDR3 nucleotides are TGTGCCAGCAGCGTACAGGATTTCCCTGAAGCTTTCTTT.

This clonotype was recorded many times. The gene calls are TRBV9 and TRBJ2-1, with a tentative D call TRBD1 (5 bases). The CDR3 has 18 residues. The germline V gene encodes CDR1 SGDLS and CDR2 YYNGEE. The V gene lost 6 bases and the J gene lost 6 bases, with 28 bases spanning the gap. The CDR3 reads CASTRTSGAAKGTNEQFF. The DNA for the CDR3 is TGTGCCAGCACCAGGACGAGTGGGGCCGCCAAAGGTACCAATGAGCAGTTCTTC.